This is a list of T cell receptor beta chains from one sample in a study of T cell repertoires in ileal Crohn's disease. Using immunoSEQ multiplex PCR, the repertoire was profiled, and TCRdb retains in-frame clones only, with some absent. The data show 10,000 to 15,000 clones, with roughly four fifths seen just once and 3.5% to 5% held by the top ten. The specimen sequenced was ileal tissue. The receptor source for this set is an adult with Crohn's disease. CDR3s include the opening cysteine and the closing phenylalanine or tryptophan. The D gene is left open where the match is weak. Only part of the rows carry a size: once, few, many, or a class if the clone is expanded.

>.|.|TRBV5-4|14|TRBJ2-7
CASSRGGSTYEQYF
TGTGCCAGCAGCCGAGGGGGTTCCACCTACGAGCAGTACTTC
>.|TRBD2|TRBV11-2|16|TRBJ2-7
CASSKETGTTYYEQYF
TGTGCCAGCAGCAAGGAAACCGGGACTACGTACTACGAGCAGTACTTC
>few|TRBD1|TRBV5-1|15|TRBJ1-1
CASSLVEGASSEAFF
TGCGCCAGCAGCTTGGTAGAGGGGGCCTCCTCTGAAGCTTTCTTT
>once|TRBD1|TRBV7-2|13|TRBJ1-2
CASIMDRAAGYTF
TGTGCCTCCATCATGGACAGGGCGGCTGGCTACACCTTC
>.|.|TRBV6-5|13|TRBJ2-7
CASREANSYEQYF
TGTGCCAGCAGGGAGGCCAACTCCTACGAGCAGTACTTC
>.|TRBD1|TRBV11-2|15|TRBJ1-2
CASRPPGGRNYGYTF
TGTGCCAGCAGACCACCAGGGGGCCGAAACTATGGCTACACCTTC
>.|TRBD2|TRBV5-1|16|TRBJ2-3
CASSLGLAGGTDTQYF
TGCGCCAGCAGCTTGGGACTAGCGGGGGGTACAGATACGCAGTATTTT
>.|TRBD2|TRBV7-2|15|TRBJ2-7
CASSPWTSGNYEQYF
TGTGCCAGCAGCCCCTGGACTAGCGGCAATTACGAGCAGTACTTC
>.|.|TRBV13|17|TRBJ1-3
CASSLVPQEPSGNTIYF
TGTGCCAGCAGCTTAGTTCCCCAGGAACCCTCTGGAAACACCATATATTTT
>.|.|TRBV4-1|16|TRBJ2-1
CASSQAGPSNWNEQFF
TGCGCCAGCAGCCAAGCTGGGCCCAGCAATTGGAATGAGCAGTTCTTC
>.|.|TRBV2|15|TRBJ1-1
CASTVAGAANTEAFF
TGTGCCAGCACGGTGGCAGGGGCGGCGAACACTGAAGCTTTCTTT
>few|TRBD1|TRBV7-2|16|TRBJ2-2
CASSLQGARNTGELFF
TGTGCCAGCAGCTTACAGGGGGCGCGTAACACCGGGGAGCTGTTTTTT
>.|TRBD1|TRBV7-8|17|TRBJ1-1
CASSFPRTGGSGTEAFF
TGTGCCAGCAGCTTTCCTCGGACAGGGGGCTCGGGCACTGAAGCTTTCTTT
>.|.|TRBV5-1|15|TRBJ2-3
CASSLRGLGTDTQYF
TGCGCCAGCAGCTTGAGGGGTTTAGGCACAGATACGCAGTATTTT
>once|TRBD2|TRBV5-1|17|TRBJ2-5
CASSAPWVAGGQETQYF
TGCGCCAGCAGCGCCCCTTGGGTAGCGGGGGGGCAAGAGACCCAGTACTTC
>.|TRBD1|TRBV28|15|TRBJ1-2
CASSSYRGLPYGYTF
TGTGCCAGCAGTTCGTACAGGGGGCTCCCCTATGGCTACACCTTC
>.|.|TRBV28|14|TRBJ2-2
CASSGTTNTGELFF
TGTGCCAGCAGTGGGACAACGAACACCGGGGAGCTGTTTTTT
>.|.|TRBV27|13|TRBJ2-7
CASSLLQQFEQYF
TGTGCCAGCAGTTTATTGCAACAGTTCGAGCAGTACTTC
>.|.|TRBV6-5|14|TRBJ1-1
CASSSVELGSEAFF
TGTGCCAGCAGTTCCGTAGAACTTGGGAGTGAAGCTTTCTTT
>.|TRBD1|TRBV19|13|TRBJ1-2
CASSVNRGGGYTF
TGTGCCAGTAGTGTGAACAGGGGTGGTGGCTACACCTTC
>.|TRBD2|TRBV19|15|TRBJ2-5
CASSRSGGGRETQYF
TGTGCCAGTTCGAGGTCCGGGGGGGGCCGAGAGACCCAGTACTTC
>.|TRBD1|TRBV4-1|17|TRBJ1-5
CASSLTRSGGGYQPQHF
TGCGCCAGCAGCCTCACCCGCTCAGGGGGCGGGTATCAGCCCCAGCATTTT
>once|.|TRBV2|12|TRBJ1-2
CASSNRVSGYTF
TGTGCCAGCAGTAACAGGGTCTCTGGCTACACCTTC
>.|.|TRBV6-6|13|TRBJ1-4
CASYDDWDEKLFF
TGTGCCAGCTACGATGACTGGGATGAAAAACTGTTTTTT
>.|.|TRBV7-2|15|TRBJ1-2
CASSSRDIQGYGYTF
TGTGCCAGCAGCTCCCGGGACATTCAAGGCTATGGCTACACCTTC
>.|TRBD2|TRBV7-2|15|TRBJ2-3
CASSPWGGGTDTQYF
TGTGCCAGCAGCCCGTGGGGGGGAGGCACAGATACGCAGTATTTT
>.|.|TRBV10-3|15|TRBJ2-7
CAISDGQDISYEQYF
TGTGCCATCAGTGATGGGCAGGATATCTCCTACGAGCAGTACTTC
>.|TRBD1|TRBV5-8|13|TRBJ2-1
CASRLRTGGEQFF
TGTGCCAGCAGACTCCGGACAGGAGGCGAGCAGTTCTTC
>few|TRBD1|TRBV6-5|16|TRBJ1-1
CASSYNRGTGDTEAFF
TGTGCCAGCAGTTACAATCGGGGGACAGGGGATACTGAAGCTTTCTTT
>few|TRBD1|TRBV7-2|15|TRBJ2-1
CASSSGTGGYNEQFF
TGTGCCAGCAGCTCCGGGACAGGGGGGTACAATGAGCAGTTCTTC
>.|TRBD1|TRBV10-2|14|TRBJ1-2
CASSGGQGARGYTF
TGCGCCAGCAGTGGGGGACAGGGGGCTCGAGGCTACACCTTC
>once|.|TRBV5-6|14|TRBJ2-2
CASSGGREIGELFF
TGTGCCAGCAGCGGGGGGCGGGAGATCGGGGAGCTGTTTTTT
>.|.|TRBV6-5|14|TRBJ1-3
CASRGLQSGNTIYF
TGTGCCAGCAGAGGTCTACAGTCTGGAAACACCATATATTTT
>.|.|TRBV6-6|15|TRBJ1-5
CASGVSGIINQPQHF
TGTGCCAGCGGGGTATCCGGGATCATAAATCAGCCCCAGCATTTT
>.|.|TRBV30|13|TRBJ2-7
CAWSRGELYEQYF
TGTGCCTGGAGTCGGGGAGAGCTGTACGAGCAGTACTTC
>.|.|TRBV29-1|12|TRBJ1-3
CSAAGSGNTIYF
TGCAGCGCCGCAGGGTCTGGAAACACCATATATTTT
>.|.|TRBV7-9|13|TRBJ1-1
CASSSPSSAEAFF
TGTGCCAGCAGCTCCCCGAGTAGCGCCGAAGCTTTCTTT
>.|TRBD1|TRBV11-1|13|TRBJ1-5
CASSYRGDQPQHF
TGTGCCAGCAGTTACAGGGGTGATCAGCCCCAGCATTTT
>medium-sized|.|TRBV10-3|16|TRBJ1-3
CAISDARLSSGNTIYF
TGTGCCATCAGTGACGCCAGGCTGAGCTCTGGAAACACCATATATTTT
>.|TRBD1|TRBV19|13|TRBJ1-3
CASKDRAGNTIYF
TGTGCCAGTAAGGACAGGGCTGGAAACACCATATATTTT
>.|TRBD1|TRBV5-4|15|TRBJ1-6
CASSLRRGPNSPLHF
TGTGCCAGCAGCTTGCGGAGGGGGCCTAATTCACCCCTCCACTTT
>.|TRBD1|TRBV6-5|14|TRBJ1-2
CASSSETGHYGYTF
TGTGCCAGCAGCTCAGAGACAGGGCACTATGGCTACACCTTC
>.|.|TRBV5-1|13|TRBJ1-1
CASSFSPNTEAFF
TGCGCCAGCAGCTTCTCCCCGAACACTGAAGCTTTCTTT
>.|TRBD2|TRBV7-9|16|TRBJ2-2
CASSSWLAGDTGELFF
TGTGCCAGCAGCTCGTGGCTAGCGGGAGACACCGGGGAGCTGTTTTTT
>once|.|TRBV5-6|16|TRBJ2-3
CASSLTGFISTDTQYF
TGTGCCAGCAGCTTGACAGGGTTTATTTCCACAGATACGCAGTATTTT
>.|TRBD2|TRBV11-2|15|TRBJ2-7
CASSLEAGGYYEQYF
TGTGCCAGCAGCTTAGAGGCGGGAGGGTACTACGAGCAGTACTTC
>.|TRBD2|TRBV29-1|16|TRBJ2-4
CSVEDHPERGKNIQYF
TGCAGCGTTGAAGATCACCCGGAGCGGGGGAAAAACATTCAGTACTTC
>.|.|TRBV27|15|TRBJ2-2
CASSSDRMNTGELFF
TGTGCCAGCAGTTCAGACAGAATGAACACCGGGGAGCTGTTTTTT
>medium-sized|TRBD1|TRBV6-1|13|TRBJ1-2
CASRDRQGDRYTF
TGTGCCAGCAGAGATCGACAGGGGGATCGCTACACCTTC
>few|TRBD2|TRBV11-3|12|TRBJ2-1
CAASGSGNEQFF
TGTGCTGCTAGCGGGAGTGGGAATGAGCAGTTCTTC
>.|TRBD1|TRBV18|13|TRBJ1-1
CASSPLGQGEAFF
TGTGCCAGCTCACCACTAGGACAGGGTGAAGCTTTCTTT
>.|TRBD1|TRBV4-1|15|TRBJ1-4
CASSSEDRGHEKLFF
TGCGCCAGCAGCTCAGAGGACAGGGGTCATGAAAAACTGTTTTTT
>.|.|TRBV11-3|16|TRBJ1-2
CASSLEGRGNNYGYTF
TGTGCCAGCAGCTTAGAGGGCAGGGGAAATAACTATGGCTACACCTTC